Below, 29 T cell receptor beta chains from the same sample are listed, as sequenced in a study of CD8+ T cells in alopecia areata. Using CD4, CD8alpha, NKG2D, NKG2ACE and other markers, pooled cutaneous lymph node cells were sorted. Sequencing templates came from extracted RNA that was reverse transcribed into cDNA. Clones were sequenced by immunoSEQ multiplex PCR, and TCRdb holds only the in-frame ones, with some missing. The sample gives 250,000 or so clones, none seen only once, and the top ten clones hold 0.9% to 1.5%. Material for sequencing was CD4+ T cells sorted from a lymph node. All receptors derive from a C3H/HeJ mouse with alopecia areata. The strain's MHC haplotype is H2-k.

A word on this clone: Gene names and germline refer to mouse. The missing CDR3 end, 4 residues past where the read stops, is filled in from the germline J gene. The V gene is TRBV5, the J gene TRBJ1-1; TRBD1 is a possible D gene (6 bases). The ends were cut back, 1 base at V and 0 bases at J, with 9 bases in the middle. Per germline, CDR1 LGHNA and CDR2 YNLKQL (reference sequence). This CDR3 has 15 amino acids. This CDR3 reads CASSQGTDANTEVFF. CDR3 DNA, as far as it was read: TGTGCCAGCAGCCAAGGGACAGATGCAAACACA.

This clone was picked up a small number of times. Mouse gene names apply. CDR3 bases read: TGTGCCAGCAGTGGGGGGGGGACACAAAACACCGGG. Translated: CASSGGGTQNTG. The CDR3 in its entirety is CASSGGGTQNTGQLYF. The chain couples TRBV13-1 to TRBJ2-2, with TRBD2 as a possible D gene (7 bases). Read coverage stops 4 residues before the CDR3 terminus; the germline J gene supplies the remainder. This CDR3 spans 16 amino acids. The V gene lost 3 bases and the J gene lost 1 base, with 13 bases spanning the gap. The germline V gene has CDR1 NSHNY and CDR2 SYGAGN.

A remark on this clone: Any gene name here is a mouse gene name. CDR3 DNA (partial): TGTGCCAGCAGCCAAGCCGGGACAAATAGTGCAGAA. Translating gives CASSQAGTNSAE. The whole CDR3 protein reads CASSQAGTNSAETLYF. The chain carries TRBV5 and TRBJ2-3, with D maybe TRBD1 (6 bases). From the germline J gene comes the end of the CDR3, since the read stops 4 residues before it. The V end lost 1 base, the J end lost 0 bases, and 11 bases lay between the germline ends. The CDR3 is 16 residues long. The germline gives CDR1 LGHNA, CDR2 YNLKQL (reference sequence).

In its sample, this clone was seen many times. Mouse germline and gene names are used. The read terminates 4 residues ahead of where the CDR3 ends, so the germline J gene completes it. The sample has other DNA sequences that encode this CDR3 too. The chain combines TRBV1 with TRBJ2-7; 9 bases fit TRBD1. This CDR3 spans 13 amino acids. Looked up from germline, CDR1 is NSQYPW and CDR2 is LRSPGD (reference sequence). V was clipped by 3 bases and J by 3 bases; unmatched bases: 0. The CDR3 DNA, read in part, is TGCACCTGCAGTGCGACAGGGGGCTAT. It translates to CTCSATGGY. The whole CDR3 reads CTCSATGGYEQYF. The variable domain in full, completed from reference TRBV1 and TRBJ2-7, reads VTLLEQNPRWRLVPRGQAVNLRCILKNSQYPWMSWYQQDLQKQLQWLFTLRSPGDKEVKSLPGADYLATRVTDTELRLQVANMSQGRTLYCTCSATGGYEQYFGPGTRLTVL.

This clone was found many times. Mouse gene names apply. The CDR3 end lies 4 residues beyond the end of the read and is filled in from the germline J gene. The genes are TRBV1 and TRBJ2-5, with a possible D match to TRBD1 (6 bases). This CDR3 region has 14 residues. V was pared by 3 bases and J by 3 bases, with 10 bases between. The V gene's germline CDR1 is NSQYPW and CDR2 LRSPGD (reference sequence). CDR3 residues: CTCSADRKQDTQYF. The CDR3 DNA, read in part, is TGCACCTGCAGTGCGGACAGAAAACAAGAC. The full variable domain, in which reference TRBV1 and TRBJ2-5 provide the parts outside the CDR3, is VTLLEQNPRWRLVPRGQAVNLRCILKNSQYPWMSWYQQDLQKQLQWLFTLRSPGDKEVKSLPGADYLATRVTDTELRLQVANMSQGRTLYCTCSADRKQDTQYFGPGTRLLVL.

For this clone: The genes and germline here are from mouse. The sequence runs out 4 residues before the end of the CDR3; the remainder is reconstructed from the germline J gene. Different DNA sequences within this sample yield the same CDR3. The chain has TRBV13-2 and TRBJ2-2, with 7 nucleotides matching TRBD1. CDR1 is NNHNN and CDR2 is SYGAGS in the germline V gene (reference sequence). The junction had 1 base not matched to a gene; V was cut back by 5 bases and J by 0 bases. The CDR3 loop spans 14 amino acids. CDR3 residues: CASGTGSNTGQLYF. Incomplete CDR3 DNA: TGTGCCAGCGGGACAGGGTCAAACACCGGG.

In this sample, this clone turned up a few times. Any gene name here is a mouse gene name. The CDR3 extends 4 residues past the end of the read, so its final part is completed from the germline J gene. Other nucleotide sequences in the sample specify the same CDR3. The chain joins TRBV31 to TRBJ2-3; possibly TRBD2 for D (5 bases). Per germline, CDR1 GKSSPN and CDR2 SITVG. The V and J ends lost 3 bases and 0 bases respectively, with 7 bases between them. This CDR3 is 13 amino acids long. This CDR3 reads CAWRWGSAETLYF. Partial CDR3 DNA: TGTGCCTGGAGGTGGGGTAGTGCAGAA.

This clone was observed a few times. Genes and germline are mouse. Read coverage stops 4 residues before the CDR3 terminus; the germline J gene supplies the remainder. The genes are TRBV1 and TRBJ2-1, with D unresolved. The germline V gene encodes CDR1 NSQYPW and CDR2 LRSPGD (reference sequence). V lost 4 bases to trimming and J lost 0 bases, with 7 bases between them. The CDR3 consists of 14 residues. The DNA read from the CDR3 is TGCACCTGCAGTGACAAATATAACTATGCT. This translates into CTCSDKYNYA. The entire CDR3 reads CTCSDKYNYAEQFF.

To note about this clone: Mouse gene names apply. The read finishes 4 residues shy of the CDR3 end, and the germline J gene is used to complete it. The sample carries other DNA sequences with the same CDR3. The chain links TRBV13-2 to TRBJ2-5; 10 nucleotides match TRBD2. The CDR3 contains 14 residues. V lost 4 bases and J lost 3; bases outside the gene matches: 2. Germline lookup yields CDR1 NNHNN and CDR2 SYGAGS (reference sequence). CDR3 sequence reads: CASGRTGGQDTQYF. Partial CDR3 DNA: TGTGCCAGCGGTCGGACTGGGGGACAAGAC.

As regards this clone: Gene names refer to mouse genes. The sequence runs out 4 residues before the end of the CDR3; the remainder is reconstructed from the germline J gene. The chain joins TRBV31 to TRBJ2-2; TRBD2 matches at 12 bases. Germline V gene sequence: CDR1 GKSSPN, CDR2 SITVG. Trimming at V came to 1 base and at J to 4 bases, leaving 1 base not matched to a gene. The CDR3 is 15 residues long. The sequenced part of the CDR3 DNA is TGTGCCTGGAGTCGGGGACTGGGGGGCACCGGG. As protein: CAWSRGLGGTG. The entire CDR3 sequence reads CAWSRGLGGTGQLYF.

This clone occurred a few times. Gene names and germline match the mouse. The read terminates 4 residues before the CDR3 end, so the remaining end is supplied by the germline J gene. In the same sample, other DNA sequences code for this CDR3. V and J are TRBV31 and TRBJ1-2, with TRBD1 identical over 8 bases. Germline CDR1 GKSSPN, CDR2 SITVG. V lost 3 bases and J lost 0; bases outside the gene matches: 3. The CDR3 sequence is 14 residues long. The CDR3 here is CAWSRGQANSDYTF. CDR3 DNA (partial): TGTGCCTGGAGCCGGGGACAGGCAAACTCC.

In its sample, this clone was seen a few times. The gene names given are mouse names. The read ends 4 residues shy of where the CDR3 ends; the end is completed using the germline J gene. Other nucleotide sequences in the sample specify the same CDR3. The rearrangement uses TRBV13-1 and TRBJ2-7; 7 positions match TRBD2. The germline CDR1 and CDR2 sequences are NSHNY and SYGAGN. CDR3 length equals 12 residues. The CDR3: CASSAGGYEQYF. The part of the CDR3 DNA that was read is TGTGCCAGCAGTGCGGGGGGGTAT.

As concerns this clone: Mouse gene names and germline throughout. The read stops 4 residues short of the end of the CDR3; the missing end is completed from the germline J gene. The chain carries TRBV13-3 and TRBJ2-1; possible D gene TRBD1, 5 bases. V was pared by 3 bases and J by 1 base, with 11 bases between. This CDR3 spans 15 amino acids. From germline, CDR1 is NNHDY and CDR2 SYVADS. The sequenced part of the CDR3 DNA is TGTGCCAGCAGTGTCAGCGGACAAAACTATGCT. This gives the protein CASSVSGQNYA. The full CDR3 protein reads CASSVSGQNYAEQFF.

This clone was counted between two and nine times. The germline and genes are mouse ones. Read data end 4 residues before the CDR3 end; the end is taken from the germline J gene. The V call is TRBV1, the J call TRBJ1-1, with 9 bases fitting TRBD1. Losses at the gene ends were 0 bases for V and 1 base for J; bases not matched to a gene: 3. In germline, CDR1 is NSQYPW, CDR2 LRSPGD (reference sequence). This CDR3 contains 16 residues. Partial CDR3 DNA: TGCACCTGCAGTGCAGATAAGGGACAGGGGAACACA. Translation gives CTCSADKGQGNT. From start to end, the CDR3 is CTCSADKGQGNTEVFF.

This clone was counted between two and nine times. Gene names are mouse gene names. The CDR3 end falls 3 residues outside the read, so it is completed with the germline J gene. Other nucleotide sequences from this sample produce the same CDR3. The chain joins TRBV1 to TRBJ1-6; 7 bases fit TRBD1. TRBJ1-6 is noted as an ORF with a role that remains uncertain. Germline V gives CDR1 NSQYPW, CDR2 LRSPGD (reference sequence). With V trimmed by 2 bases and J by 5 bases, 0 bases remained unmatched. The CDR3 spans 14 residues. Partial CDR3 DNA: TGCACCTGCAGTGCACAGGGGGATAATTCGCCC. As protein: CTCSAQGDNSP. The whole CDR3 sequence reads CTCSAQGDNSPLYF.

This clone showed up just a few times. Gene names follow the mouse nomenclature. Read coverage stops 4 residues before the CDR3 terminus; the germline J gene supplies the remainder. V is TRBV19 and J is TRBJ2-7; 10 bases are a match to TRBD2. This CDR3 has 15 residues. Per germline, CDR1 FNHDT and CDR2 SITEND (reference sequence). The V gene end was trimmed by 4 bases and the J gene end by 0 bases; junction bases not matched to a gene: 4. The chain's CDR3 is CASSSGLGSSYEQYF. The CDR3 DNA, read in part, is TGTGCCAGCAGTTCGGGACTGGGGAGCTCCTAT.

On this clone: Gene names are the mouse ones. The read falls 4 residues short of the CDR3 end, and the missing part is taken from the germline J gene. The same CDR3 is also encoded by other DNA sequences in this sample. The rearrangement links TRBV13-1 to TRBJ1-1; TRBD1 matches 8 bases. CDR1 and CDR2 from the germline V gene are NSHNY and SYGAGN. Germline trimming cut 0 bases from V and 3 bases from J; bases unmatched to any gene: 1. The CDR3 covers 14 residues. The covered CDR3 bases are TGTGCCAGCAGTGATGCACAGGGGGACACA. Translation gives CASSDAQGDT. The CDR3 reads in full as CASSDAQGDTEVFF.

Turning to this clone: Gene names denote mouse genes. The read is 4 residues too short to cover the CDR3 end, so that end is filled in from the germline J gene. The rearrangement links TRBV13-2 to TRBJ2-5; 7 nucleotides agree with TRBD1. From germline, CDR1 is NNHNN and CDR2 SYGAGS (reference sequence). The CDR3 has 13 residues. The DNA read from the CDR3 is TGTGCCAGCGGGACAGGGAATCGAGAC. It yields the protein CASGTGNRD. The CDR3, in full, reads CASGTGNRDTQYF.

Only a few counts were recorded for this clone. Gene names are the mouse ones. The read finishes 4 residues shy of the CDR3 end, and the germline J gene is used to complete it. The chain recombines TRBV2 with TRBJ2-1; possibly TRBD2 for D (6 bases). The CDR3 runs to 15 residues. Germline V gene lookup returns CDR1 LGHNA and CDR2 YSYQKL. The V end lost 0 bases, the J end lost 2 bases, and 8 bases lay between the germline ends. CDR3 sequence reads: CASSQEPGDYAEQFF. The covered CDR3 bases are TGTGCCAGCAGCCAAGAACCTGGGGACTATGCT.

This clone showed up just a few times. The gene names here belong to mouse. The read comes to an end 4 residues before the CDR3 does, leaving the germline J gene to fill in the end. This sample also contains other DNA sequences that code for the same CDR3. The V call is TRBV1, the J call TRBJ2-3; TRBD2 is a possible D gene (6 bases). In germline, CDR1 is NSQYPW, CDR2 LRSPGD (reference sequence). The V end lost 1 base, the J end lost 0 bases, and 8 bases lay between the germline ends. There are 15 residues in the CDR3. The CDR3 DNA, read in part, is TGCACCTGCAGTGCAGTCGGGACTAGTGCAGAA. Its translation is CTCSAVGTSAE. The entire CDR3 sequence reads CTCSAVGTSAETLYF.

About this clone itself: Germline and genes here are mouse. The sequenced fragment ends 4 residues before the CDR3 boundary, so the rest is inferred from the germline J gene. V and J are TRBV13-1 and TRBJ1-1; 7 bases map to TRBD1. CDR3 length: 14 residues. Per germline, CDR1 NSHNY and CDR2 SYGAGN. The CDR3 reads CASSEPHRGAEVFF. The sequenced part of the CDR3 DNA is TGTGCCAGCAGTGAGCCTCACAGGGGAGCA.

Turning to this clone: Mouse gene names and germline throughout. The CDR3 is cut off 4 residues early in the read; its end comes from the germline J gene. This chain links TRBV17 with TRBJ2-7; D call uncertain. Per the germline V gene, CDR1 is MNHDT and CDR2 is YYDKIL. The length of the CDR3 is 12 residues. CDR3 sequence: CASSRDRNEQYF. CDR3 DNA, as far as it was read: TGTGCTAGCAGTAGAGACAGAAAT.

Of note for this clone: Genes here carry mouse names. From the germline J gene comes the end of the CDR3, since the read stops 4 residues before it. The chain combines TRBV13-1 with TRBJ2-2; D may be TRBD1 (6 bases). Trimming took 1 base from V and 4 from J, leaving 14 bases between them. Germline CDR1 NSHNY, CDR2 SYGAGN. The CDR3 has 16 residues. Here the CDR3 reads CASSDINRVGTGQLYF. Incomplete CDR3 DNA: TGTGCCAGCAGTGATATCAACAGGGTGGGCACCGGG.

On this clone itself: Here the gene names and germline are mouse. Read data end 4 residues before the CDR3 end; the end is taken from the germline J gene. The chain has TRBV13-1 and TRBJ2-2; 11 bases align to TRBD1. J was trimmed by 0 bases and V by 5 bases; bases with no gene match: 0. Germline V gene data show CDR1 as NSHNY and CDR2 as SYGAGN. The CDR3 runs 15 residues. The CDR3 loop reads CASRDRGPNTGQLYF. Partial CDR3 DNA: TGTGCCAGCAGGGACAGGGGGCCAAACACCGGG.

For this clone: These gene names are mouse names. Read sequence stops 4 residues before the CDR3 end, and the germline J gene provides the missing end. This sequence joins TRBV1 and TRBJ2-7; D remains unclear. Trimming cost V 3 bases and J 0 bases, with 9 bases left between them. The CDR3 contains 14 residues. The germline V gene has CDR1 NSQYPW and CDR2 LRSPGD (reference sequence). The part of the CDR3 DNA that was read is TGCACCTGCAGTGCGCAGGTGAGCTCCTAT. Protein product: CTCSAQVSSY. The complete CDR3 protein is CTCSAQVSSYEQYF.

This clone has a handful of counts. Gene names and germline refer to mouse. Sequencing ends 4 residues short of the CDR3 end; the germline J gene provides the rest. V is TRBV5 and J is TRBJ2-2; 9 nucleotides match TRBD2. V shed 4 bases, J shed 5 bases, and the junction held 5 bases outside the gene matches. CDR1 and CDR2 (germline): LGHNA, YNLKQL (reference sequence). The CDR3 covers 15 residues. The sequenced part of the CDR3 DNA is TGTGCCAGCAGCCCGGGACTGGGAAGGACCGGG. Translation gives CASSPGLGRTG. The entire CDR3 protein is CASSPGLGRTGQLYF.

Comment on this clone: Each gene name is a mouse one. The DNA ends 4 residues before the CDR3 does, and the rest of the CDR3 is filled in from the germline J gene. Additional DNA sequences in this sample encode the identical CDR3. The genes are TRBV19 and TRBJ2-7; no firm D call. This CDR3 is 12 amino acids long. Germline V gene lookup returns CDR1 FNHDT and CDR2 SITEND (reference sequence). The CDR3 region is CASSISGDEQYF. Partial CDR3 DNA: TGTGCCAGCAGTATATCAGGCGAT.

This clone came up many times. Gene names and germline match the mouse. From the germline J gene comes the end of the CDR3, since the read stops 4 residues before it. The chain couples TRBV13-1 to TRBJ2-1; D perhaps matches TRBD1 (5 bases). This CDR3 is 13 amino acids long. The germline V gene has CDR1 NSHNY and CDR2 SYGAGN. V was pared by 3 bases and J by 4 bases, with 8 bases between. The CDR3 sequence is CASSATDYAEQFF. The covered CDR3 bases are TGTGCCAGCAGTGCGACAGATTATGCT.

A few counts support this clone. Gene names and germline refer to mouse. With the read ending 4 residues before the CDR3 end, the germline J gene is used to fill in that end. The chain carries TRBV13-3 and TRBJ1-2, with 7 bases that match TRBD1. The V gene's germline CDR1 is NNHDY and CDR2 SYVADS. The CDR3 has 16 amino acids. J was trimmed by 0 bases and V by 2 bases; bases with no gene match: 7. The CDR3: CASSDPRDRTNSDYTF. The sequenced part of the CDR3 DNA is TGTGCCAGCAGTGACCCCAGGGACAGAACAAACTCC.